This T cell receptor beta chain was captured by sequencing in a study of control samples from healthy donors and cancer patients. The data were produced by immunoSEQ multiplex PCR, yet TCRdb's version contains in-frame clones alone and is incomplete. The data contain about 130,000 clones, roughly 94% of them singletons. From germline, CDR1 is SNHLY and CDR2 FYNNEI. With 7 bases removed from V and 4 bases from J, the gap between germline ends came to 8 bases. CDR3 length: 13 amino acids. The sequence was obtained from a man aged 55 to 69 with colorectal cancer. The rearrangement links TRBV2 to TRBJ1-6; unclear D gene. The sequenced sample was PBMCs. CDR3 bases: TGTGCCAGCAACTTACGATATAATTCACCCCTCCACTTT. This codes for CASNLRYNSPLHF.